The 23 T cell receptor beta chains presented below share a single source sample, sequenced in a study of human T cells and chemical hapten exposure. One entry per CDR3 protein, called by TCRdb with MiXCR from the 5' RACE reads. Of 110,000 or so distinct CDR3 sequences listed, 15% to 20% are singletons. Researchers extracted total RNA from unfractionated whole blood. These receptors all come from a human donor in good health.

J is TRBJ1-2 and V is TRBV7-9; TRBD1 matches 9 bases. V shed 4 bases, J shed 6 bases, and the junction held 9 bases outside the gene matches. CDR1 is SEHNR, CDR2 FQNEAQ, per germline (reference sequence). The CDR3 contains 15 residues. CDR3 sequence: CASSSFEGQGHGYTF. CDR3 coding DNA: TGTGCCAGCAGCTCCTTTGAAGGACAGGGGCATGGCTACACCTTC.

Only one count was recorded for this clonotype. The genes are TRBV30 and TRBJ1-2; TRBD1 is a possible D gene (6 bases). Germline CDR1 reads GTSNPN; CDR2 reads SVGIG (reference sequence). CDR3 length: 16 residues. Between the trimmed V and J ends, which lost 5 bases and 6 bases, there was a span of 25 bases. In DNA form, the CDR3 reads TGTGCCTGGGATTTCTCTCCGGCAGGGGCGTCAAATGGCTACACCTTC. Protein sequence: CAWDFSPAGASNGYTF.

This clonotype occurred a few times. V gene TRBV4-1 combines with J gene TRBJ2-5; D is uncertain. Germline-derived CDR1 and CDR2 are MGHRA and YSYEKL. V was clipped by 1 base and J by 2 bases, with 5 bases between them. The CDR3 spans 13 residues. The CDR3 nucleotides read TGCGCCAGCAGCCAAGTTCTTCAAGAGACCCAGTACTTC. Encoded protein: CASSQVLQETQYF.

This clonotype was seen only a few times. The chain carries TRBV9 and TRBJ2-6; D ambiguous. This CDR3 has 15 residues. Germline values: CDR1 SGDLS, CDR2 YYNGEE. The V end was cut by 2 bases, the J end by 0 bases, with 6 bases between. For the CDR3, the DNA is TGTGCCAGCAGCGTTGAAAGCTCTGGGGCCAACGTCCTGACTTTC. Translated: CASSVESSGANVLTF.

This clonotype was seen only once. The CDR3 coding sequence is TGTGCCTGGAGTGTACGTCCCGCGGAGCAGTTCTTC. Its protein is CAWSVRPAEQFF. V is TRBV30 and J is TRBJ2-1; D remains unclear. V gave up 0 bases and J gave up 10 bases, with 10 bases separating them. CDR1 and CDR2 (germline): GTSNPN, SVGIG (reference sequence). The length of the CDR3 is 12 residues.

This clonotype was detected a few times. This sequence joins TRBV27 and TRBJ2-5; tentative D call: TRBD1 (5 bases). V shed 2 bases and J shed 2 bases, with 9 bases lying between them. The germline V gene encodes CDR1 MNHEY and CDR2 SMNVEV (reference sequence). This CDR3 spans 14 amino acids. CDR3 sequence (DNA): TGTGCCAGCAGTTTAATGAACAGGCAAGAGACCCAGTACTTC. Amino acids: CASSLMNRQETQYF.

This chain uses TRBV11-2 with TRBJ2-1; D could derive from TRBD1 or TRBD2 (5 bases each). The CDR3 loop spans 15 amino acids. V gave up 2 bases and J gave up 7 bases, with 15 bases separating them. The germline V gene has CDR1 SGHAT and CDR2 FQNNGV. The CDR3 region has the DNA TGTGCCAGCAGCTTACCCGAGGGGTTAGGGAATGAGCAGTTCTTC. Its protein is CASSLPEGLGNEQFF.

This clonotype turned up a few times. The rearrangement links TRBV20-1 to TRBJ1-2, with D unresolved. The CDR3 totals 17 residues. CDR1 and CDR2 from the germline V gene are DFQATT and SNEGSKA (reference sequence). The V gene lost 0 bases and the J gene lost 2 bases, with 19 bases spanning the gap. The CDR3 coding sequence is TGCAGTGCTAGAGACCCGGCGGGCATCGGGAAGAACTATGGCTACACCTTC. Amino acid sequence: CSARDPAGIGKNYGYTF.

This clonotype was picked up many times. This chain uses TRBV27 with TRBJ1-5; TRBD1 matches 8 bases. CDR3 length: 14 residues. Germline CDR1 is MNHEY and CDR2 is SMNVEV (reference sequence). With 3 bases clipped from V and 4 bases from J, the junction kept 2 bases outside the gene matches. This CDR3 reads CASSFDRGNQPQHF. The CDR3 DNA reads TGTGCCAGCAGTTTCGACAGGGGTAATCAGCCCCAGCATTTT.

This clonotype was found a few times. The genes are TRBV28 and TRBJ2-7; D gene ambiguous. Deletions cut 6 bases from V and 0 bases from J, with 12 bases between. The CDR3 extends over 14 amino acids. Germline loops: CDR1 MDHEN, CDR2 SYDVKM. This CDR3 is CASSSIYSSYEQYF. In DNA, the CDR3 is TGTGCCAGCAGCTCCATCTATAGCTCCTACGAGCAGTACTTC.

CDR3 in amino acids: CSVDSMTGVGNEQFF. In DNA form, the CDR3 reads TGCAGCGTTGATAGTATGACGGGGGTGGGAAATGAGCAGTTCTTC. V is TRBV29-1 and J is TRBJ2-1; D is perhaps TRBD2 (6 bases). Trimming took off 3 bases at V and 7 bases at J, with 19 bases between the two ends. Germline V lookup: CDR1 SQVTM, CDR2 ANQGSEA. CDR3 length: 15 residues.

There are a few counts of this clonotype. J is TRBJ2-7 and V is TRBV2; D is unresolved. The CDR3 consists of 11 residues. Germline CDR1 SNHLY, CDR2 FYNNEI. With 4 bases removed from V and 4 bases from J, the gap between germline ends came to 5 bases. The CDR3 DNA reads TGTGCCAGCAGTGTGGCGTACGAGCAGTACTTC. Its translation: CASSVAYEQYF.

This clonotype came up a few times. The V gene is TRBV28, the J gene TRBJ1-1; no clear D gene. The ends were cut back, 0 bases at V and 3 bases at J, with 8 bases in the middle. The CDR3 is 14 residues long. Germline V gene data show CDR1 as MDHEN and CDR2 as SYDVKM. CDR3 sequence reads: CASSLWGGYTEAFF. CDR3 sequence (DNA): TGTGCCAGCAGTTTATGGGGCGGATACACTGAAGCTTTCTTT. Using reference TRBV28 and TRBJ1-1 for the parts outside the CDR3, the full variable domain is DVKVTQSSRYLVKRTGEKVFLECVQDMDHENMFWYRQDPGLGLRLIYFSYDVKMKEKGDIPEGYSVSREKKERFSLILESASTNQTSMYLCASSLWGGYTEAFFGQGTRLTVV.

The V call is TRBV6-1, the J call TRBJ2-7; D gene ambiguous. V was clipped by 5 bases and J by 9 bases, with 14 bases between them. Germline CDR1 and CDR2: MNHNS and SASEGT. This CDR3 contains 12 residues. CDR3 bases: TGTGCCAGCAGTTATCGAGTAAGTTTGCAGTACTTC. It translates to CASSYRVSLQYF.

Here the CDR3 DNA reads TGTGCCAGCAGCCCTGGACAGGGGAGGAAGCAGTACTTC. Protein product: CASSPGQGRKQYF. The V call is TRBV7-9, the J call TRBJ2-7; 9 bases align to TRBD1. The CDR3 contains 13 residues. The V segment lost 5 bases and the J segment 8 bases; nucleotides outside the gene matches: 7. Germline values: CDR1 SEHNR, CDR2 FQNEAQ (reference sequence).

V usage is TRBV6-2 or TRBV6-3 and J usage is TRBJ1-2; a weak D match, TRBD1 (5 bases). Deletions cut 5 bases from V and 3 bases from J, with 7 bases between. The CDR3 runs 12 residues. The germline V gene encodes CDR1 MNHEY and CDR2 SVGEGT. CDR3 sequence reads: CASSEGYYGYTF. CDR3 bases: TGTGCCAGCAGTGAGGGGTACTATGGCTACACCTTC.

This chain uses TRBV6-6 with TRBJ1-1, with D hard to call. Trimming removed 2 bases from V and 4 bases from J, with 8 bases in between. This CDR3 comprises 13 residues. Germline CDR1 is MNHNY and CDR2 is SVGAGI (reference sequence). This CDR3 is CASSYAGITEAFF. For the CDR3, the DNA is TGTGCCAGCAGTTACGCAGGAATCACTGAAGCTTTCTTT.

This clonotype was seen a handful of times. The chain is built from TRBV5-1 and TRBJ2-3; a possible D gene is TRBD2 (5 bases). V lost 0 bases, J lost 0 bases, and 8 bases lay in between. The CDR3 contains 15 residues. Germline values: CDR1 SGHRS, CDR2 YFSETQ. The CDR3 sequence: CASSLDSVSTDTQYF. The CDR3 DNA reads as TGCGCCAGCAGCTTGGATAGCGTTAGCACAGATACGCAGTATTTT.

This clonotype showed up many times. The CDR3 bases are TGTGCCAGCAGTTTAGAGAGCGGGGAATACAATGAGCAGTTCTTC. Amino acids: CASSLESGEYNEQFF. The chain employs TRBV12-3 or TRBV12-4 and TRBJ2-1; 7 bases align to TRBD2. The CDR3 is 15 amino acids. Trimming cost V 1 base and J 4 bases; bases outside gene matches: 4.

The J gene is TRBJ2-3, the V gene TRBV7-2; 7 bases map to TRBD1. V lost 3 bases to trimming and J lost 1 base; unmatched junction nucleotides: 4. Germline CDR1 reads SGHTA; CDR2 reads FQGNSA. The CDR3 covers 15 residues. CDR3 sequence reads: CASSFRQGGTDTQYF. The DNA of the CDR3 is TGTGCCAGCAGCTTTAGACAGGGTGGCACAGATACGCAGTATTTT.

The sample holds a few counts of this clonotype. This sequence joins TRBV12-3 or TRBV12-4 and TRBJ2-3; the D is unclear. The CDR3 has 13 amino acids. Trimming took off 8 bases at V and 5 bases at J, with 14 bases between the two ends. The CDR3 nucleotides read TGTGCCAGCTCCCTTCTCTTAGAAGATACGCAGTATTTT. Translation gives CASSLLLEDTQYF.

The chain employs TRBV30 and TRBJ2-1, with 12 bases that match TRBD2. This CDR3 has 16 amino acids. Trimming removed 3 bases from V and 6 bases from J; junction bases left unmatched: 9. Germline V lookup: CDR1 GTSNPN, CDR2 SVGIG (reference sequence). The CDR3 reads CAWSPLGLAGRNEQFF. Written as DNA, the CDR3 is TGTGCCTGGAGCCCACTGGGACTAGCGGGTCGCAATGAGCAGTTCTTC.

The genes are TRBV12-3 or TRBV12-4 and TRBJ2-1; D is perhaps TRBD2 (5 bases). V lost 6 bases, J lost 9 bases, and 21 bases lay in between. The CDR3 is made up of 15 amino acids. CDR3 sequence: CASSFSWEPYGEQFF. In DNA, the CDR3 is TGTGCCAGCAGCTTCAGCTGGGAGCCTTATGGTGAGCAGTTCTTC.